This T cell receptor (beta chain) was captured in a study of cytomegalovirus exposure and HLA in healthy donors. Study in general: Early released data had 80 million or so unique TCRs, all coming from HLA-typed donors. Study findings and constraints: Cytomegalovirus-associated TCR beta chains were listed, numbering over 150. Reports described diagnosis of cytomegalovirus status by the classifier as highly specific and sensitive.

The PCR ran on 60 Vbeta and 13 Jbeta primers. Sequencing was performed with immunoSEQ multiplex PCR; in TCRdb, only in-frame clones are kept and a portion is missing. The sample shows 180,000 or so clones, 82% of them seen only once. This clone has a single count. Its specificity is unknown. From germline, CDR1 is SEHNR and CDR2 FQNEAQ (reference sequence). The CDR3 extends over 16 amino acids. J gave up 0 bases and V 6 bases, and 5 bases lay outside the gene matches. The material sequenced was PBMCs. The TCR comes from a middle-aged man in good health and CMV-seronegative. The chain joins TRBV7-9 to TRBJ1-2; 12 bases match TRBD1. DNA for the CDR3: TGTGCCAGCAGGGGACAGGGGGCCCTACCTAACTATGGCTACACCTTC. Its translation is CASRGQGALPNYGYTF.